Sequencing of this T cell receptor beta chain was carried out in a study of blood T cell repertoires in COVID-19. Study-wide context: There were acute and convalescent COVID-19 samples, and they came from the United States, Italy and Spain. T cells, B-cell-depleted T cells, or PBMCs provided the cDNA or gDNA that served as material.

Trimming shortened V by 4 bases and J by 5 bases, and 8 bases separated the two germline ends. From germline, CDR1 is SGHAT and CDR2 FQDESV (reference sequence). This CDR3 has 12 amino acids. Original data processing: Amplified reference gene primers provided the basis for estimating nucleated cell counts. Generated by immunoSEQ multiplex PCR, the TCRdb table keeps only in-frame clones and is missing some. V, J and clone size are those of that table, while D and trimming were read from the DNA. This sample carries approximately 150,000 clones, 88% of them seen once, and the ten largest clones take about 2%.

This chain connects TRBV11-1 to TRBJ1-2, with TRBD1 as a possible D gene (5 bases). The receptor was isolated from a man between 65 and 85 years old with active COVID-19. Sequenced material: peripheral blood. CDR3 sequence: CASSWGGYGYTF. As DNA, the CDR3 is TGTGCCAGCAGCTGGGGGGGTTATGGCTACACCTTC.